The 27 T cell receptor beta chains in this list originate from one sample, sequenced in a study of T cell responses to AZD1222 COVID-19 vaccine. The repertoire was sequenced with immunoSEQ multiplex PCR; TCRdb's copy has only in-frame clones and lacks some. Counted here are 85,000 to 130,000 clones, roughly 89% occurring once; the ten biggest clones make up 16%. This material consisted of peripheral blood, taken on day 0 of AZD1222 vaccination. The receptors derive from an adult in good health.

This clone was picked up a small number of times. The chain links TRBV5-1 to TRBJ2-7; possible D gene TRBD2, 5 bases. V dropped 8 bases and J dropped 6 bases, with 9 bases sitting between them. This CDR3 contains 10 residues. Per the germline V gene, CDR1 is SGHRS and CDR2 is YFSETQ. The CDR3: CASIRGEQYF. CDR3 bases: TGCGCCAGTATACGGGGCGAGCAGTACTTC. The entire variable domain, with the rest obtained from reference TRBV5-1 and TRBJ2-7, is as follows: KAGVTQTPRYLIKTRGQQVTLSCSPISGHRSVSWYQQTPGQGLQFLFEYFSETQRNKGNFPGRFSGRQFSNSRSEMNVSTLELGDSALYLCASIRGEQYFGPGTRLTVT.

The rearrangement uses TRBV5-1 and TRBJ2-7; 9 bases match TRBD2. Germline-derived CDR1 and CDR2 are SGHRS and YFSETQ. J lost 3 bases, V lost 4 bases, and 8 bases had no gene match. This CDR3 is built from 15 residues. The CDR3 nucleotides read TGCGCCAGCAGCCCTCGGGGAGCGGGGGGCTACGAGCAGTACTTC. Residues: CASSPRGAGGYEQYF.

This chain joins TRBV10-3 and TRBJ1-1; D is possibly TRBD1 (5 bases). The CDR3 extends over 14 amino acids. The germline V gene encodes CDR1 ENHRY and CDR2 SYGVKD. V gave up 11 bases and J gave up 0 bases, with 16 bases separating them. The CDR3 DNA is TGTGCCCTGCCGACAGTTGTCTTGAACACTGAAGCTTTCTTT. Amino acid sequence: CALPTVVLNTEAFF.

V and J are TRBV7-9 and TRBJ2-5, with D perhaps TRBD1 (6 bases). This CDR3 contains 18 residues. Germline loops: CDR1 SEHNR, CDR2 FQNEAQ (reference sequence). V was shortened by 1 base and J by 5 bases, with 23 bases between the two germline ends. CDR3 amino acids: CASSLGVGSTGTRETQYF. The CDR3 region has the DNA TGTGCCAGCAGCTTAGGGGTTGGGTCCACAGGGACCCGTGAGACCCAGTACTTC.

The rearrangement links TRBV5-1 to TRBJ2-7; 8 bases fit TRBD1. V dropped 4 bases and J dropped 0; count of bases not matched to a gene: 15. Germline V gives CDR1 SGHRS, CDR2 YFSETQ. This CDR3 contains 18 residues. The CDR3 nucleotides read TGCGCCAGCAGCGTGATGGCTTCGACAGGGGAGTTCTCCTACGAGCAGTACTTC. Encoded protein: CASSVMASTGEFSYEQYF.

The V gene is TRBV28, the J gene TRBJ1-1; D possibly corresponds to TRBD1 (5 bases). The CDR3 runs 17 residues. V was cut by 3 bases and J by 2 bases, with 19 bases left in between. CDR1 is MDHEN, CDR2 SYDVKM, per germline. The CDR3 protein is CASSFSGRDVGNTEAFF. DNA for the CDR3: TGTGCCAGCAGTTTTTCGGGCAGGGATGTGGGCAACACTGAAGCTTTCTTT.

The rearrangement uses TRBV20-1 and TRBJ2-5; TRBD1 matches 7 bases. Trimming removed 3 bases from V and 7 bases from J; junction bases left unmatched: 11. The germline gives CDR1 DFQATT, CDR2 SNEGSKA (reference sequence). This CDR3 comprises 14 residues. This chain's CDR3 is CSASPEGADGTQYF. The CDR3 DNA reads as TGCAGTGCTAGTCCCGAGGGGGCTGATGGGACCCAGTACTTC.

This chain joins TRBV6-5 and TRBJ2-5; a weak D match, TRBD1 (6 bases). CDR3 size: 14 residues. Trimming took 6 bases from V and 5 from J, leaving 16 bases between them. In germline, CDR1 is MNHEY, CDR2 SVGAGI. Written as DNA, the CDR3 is TGTGCCAGCAGCCCCAGTAGGGGGTTGGAGACCCAGTACTTC. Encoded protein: CASSPSRGLETQYF.

CDR3 nucleotide sequence: TGTGCCAGCAGGTCAGGACAGGAGGTCCACGAGCAGTACTTC. It codes for CASRSGQEVHEQYF. V usage is TRBV27 and J usage is TRBJ2-7; 7 nucleotides align to TRBD1. The V gene end was trimmed by 6 bases and the J gene end by 5 bases; junction bases not matched to a gene: 10. This CDR3 has 14 amino acids. Germline CDR1 reads MNHEY; CDR2 reads SMNVEV (reference sequence).

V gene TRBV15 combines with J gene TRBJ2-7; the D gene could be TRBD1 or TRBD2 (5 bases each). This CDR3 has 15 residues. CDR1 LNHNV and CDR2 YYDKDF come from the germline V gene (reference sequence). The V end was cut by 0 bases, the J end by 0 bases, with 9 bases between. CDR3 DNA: TGTGCCACCAGCAGAGATGGGGGATTCTCCTACGAGCAGTACTTC. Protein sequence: CATSRDGGFSYEQYF.

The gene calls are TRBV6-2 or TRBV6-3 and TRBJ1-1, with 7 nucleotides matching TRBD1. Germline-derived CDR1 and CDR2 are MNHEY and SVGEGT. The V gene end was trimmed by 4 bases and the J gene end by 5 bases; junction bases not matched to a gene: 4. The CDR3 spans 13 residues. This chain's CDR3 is CASSFVQGTEAFF. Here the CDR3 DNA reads TGTGCCAGCAGTTTTGTACAGGGGACTGAAGCTTTCTTT.

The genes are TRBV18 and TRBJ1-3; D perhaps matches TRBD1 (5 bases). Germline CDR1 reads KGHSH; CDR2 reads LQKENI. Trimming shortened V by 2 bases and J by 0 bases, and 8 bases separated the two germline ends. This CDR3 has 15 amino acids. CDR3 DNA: TGTGCCAGCTCACCAGGGGCAACCTCTGGAAACACCATATATTTT. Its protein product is CASSPGATSGNTIYF.

CDR3 nucleotides: TGCAGCGTTGAAGGGGGGCGCACCTATGGCTACACCTTC. It specifies CSVEGGRTYGYTF. The V call is TRBV29-1, the J call TRBJ1-2, with a weak D call TRBD1 (6 bases). V shed 1 base and J shed 4 bases, with 10 bases lying between them. This CDR3 is built from 13 residues. Germline lookup yields CDR1 SQVTM and CDR2 ANQGSEA.

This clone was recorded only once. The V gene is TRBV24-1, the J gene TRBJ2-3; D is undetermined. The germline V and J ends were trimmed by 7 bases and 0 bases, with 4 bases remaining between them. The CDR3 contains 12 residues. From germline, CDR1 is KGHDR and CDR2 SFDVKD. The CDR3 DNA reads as TGTGCCACCAGCCTAAGCACAGATACGCAGTATTTT. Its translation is CATSLSTDTQYF.

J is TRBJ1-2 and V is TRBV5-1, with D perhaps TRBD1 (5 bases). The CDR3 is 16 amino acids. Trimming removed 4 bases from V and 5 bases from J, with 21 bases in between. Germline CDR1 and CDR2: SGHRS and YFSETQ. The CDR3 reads CASSQLERGVGYGYTF. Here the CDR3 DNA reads TGCGCCAGCAGCCAATTGGAGAGAGGGGTTGGTTATGGCTACACCTTC. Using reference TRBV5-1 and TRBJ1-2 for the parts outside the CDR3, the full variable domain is KAGVTQTPRYLIKTRGQQVTLSCSPISGHRSVSWYQQTPGQGLQFLFEYFSETQRNKGNFPGRFSGRQFSNSRSEMNVSTLELGDSALYLCASSQLERGVGYGYTFGSGTRLTVV.

The CDR3 sequence: CASSLTVTGDEQFF. CDR3 DNA: TGTGCCAGCAGCTTAACGGTAACGGGGGATGAGCAGTTCTTC. V gene TRBV7-3 combines with J gene TRBJ2-1; tentatively, D is TRBD2 (6 bases). This CDR3 contains 14 residues. Germline CDR1 and CDR2: SGHTA and FQGTGA. V was trimmed by 0 bases and J by 8 bases, leaving 11 bases between them.

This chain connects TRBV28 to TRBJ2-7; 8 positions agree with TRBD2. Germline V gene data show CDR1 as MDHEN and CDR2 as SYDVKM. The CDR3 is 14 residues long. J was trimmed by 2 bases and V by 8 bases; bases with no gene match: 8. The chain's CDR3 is CASSPGGATYEQYF. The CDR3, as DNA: TGTGCCAGCTCCCCCGGGGGGGCCACCTACGAGCAGTACTTC.

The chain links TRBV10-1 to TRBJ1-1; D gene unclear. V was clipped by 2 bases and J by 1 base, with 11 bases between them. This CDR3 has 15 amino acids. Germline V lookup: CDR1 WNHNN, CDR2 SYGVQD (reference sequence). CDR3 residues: CASSEGGTRNTEAFF. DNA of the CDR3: TGCGCCAGCAGTGAGGGAGGTACGCGGAACACTGAAGCTTTCTTT.

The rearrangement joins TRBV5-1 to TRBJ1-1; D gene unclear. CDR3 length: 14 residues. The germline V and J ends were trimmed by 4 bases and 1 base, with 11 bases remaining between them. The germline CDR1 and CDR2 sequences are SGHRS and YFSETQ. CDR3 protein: CASSPDTANTEAFF. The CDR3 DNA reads TGCGCCAGCAGCCCTGACACCGCGAACACTGAAGCTTTCTTT.

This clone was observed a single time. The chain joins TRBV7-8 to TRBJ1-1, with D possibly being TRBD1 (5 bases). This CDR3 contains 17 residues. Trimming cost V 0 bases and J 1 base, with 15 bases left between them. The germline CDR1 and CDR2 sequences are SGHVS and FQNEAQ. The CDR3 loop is CASSLAWGRLGNTEAFF. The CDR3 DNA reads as TGTGCCAGCAGCTTAGCTTGGGGACGATTGGGGAACACTGAAGCTTTCTTT.

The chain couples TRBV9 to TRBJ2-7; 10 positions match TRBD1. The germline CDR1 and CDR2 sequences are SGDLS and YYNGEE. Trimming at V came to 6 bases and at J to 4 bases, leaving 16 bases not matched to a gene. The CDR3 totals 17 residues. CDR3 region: CASTSGTGALIPYEQYF. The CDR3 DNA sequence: TGTGCCAGCACCTCCGGGACAGGGGCCTTAATTCCTTACGAGCAGTACTTC.

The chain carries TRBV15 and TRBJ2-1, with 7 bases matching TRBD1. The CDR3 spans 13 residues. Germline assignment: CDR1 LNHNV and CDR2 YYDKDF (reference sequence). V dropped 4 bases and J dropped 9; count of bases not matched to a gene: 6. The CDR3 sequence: CATSIRDSSEQFF. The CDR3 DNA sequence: TGTGCCACCAGCATTAGGGACAGCTCTGAGCAGTTCTTC.

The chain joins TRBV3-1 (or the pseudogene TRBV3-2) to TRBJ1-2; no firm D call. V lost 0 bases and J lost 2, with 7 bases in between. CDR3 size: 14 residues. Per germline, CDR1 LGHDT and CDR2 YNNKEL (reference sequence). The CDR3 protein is CASSQEGGNYGYTF. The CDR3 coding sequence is TGTGCCAGCAGCCAAGAGGGTGGAAACTATGGCTACACCTTC.

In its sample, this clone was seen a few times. The CDR3 DNA sequence: TGTGCCAGCAGCTTAACGTCCCGCCGAGAGACCCAGTACTTC. It codes for CASSLTSRRETQYF. The rearrangement uses TRBV7-3 and TRBJ2-5; D is ambiguous. The CDR3 is made up of 14 amino acids. V lost 0 bases, J lost 4 bases, and 9 bases lay in between. Per the germline V gene, CDR1 is SGHTA and CDR2 is FQGTGA.

The CDR3 sequence is CASSFLDEQFF. The DNA for the CDR3 is TGTGCCAGCAGCTTCTTGGATGAGCAGTTCTTC. The chain carries TRBV5-6 and TRBJ2-1; D gene uncertain. Trimming took 2 bases from V and 8 from J, leaving 5 bases between them. The CDR3 runs to 11 residues. Germline assignment: CDR1 SGHDT and CDR2 YYEEEE.

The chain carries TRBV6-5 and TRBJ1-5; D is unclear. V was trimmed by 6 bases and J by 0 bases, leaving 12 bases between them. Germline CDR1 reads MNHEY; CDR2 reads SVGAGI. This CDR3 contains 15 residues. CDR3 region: CASRLRIFSNQPQHF. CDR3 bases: TGTGCCAGCAGACTTAGGATTTTTAGCAATCAGCCCCAGCATTTT.

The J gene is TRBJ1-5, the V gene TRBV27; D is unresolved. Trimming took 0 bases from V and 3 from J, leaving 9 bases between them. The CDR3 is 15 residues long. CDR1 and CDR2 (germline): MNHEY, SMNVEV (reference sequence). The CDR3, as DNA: TGTGCCAGCAGTTTATCCTCGGGCCACAATCAGCCCCAGCATTTT. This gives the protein CASSLSSGHNQPQHF.